Listed here are 13 T cell receptor beta chains from one sample, sequenced in a study of T cell repertoires in ileal Crohn's disease. Produced via immunoSEQ multiplex PCR; TCRdb's table is partial and in-frame only. The table lists about 3,300 clones, more than 80% of them singletons. Time point here: inflamed ileum from the surgical specimen. The source material was ileal tissue. These receptors were collected from an adult with Crohn's disease.

The chain joins TRBV6-5 to TRBJ1-2; TRBD1 matches at 9 bases. CDR1 and CDR2 from the germline V gene are MNHEY and SVGAGI. CDR3 length equals 15 residues. Germline trimming cut 4 bases from V and 3 bases from J; bases unmatched to any gene: 6. In DNA form, the CDR3 reads TGTGCCAGCAGTTCCCGGACAGGGGCTTACTATGGCTACACCTTC. It specifies CASSSRTGAYYGYTF.

CDR3 bases: TGTGCCAGCAGTTACGAAGGACAAGTAAATTCACCCCTCCACTTT. Protein product: CASSYEGQVNSPLHF. This chain links TRBV6-5 with TRBJ1-6; D may be TRBD1 (5 bases). From germline, CDR1 is MNHEY and CDR2 SVGAGI. V was pared by 2 bases and J by 7 bases, with 12 bases between. This CDR3 spans 15 amino acids.

The chain joins TRBV5-1 to TRBJ1-6; D remains ambiguous. The CDR3 is made up of 14 amino acids. Germline-derived CDR1 and CDR2 are SGHRS and YFSETQ. Trimming took 0 bases from V and 7 from J, leaving 8 bases between them. CDR3 sequence reads: CASSLEAGNSPLHF. DNA of the CDR3: TGCGCCAGCAGCTTGGAGGCAGGAAATTCACCCCTCCACTTT.

The chain joins TRBV28 to TRBJ2-3; 9 bases fit TRBD2. The CDR3 consists of 16 residues. Germline assignment: CDR1 MDHEN and CDR2 SYDVKM. J was trimmed by 2 bases and V by 3 bases; bases with no gene match: 6. The CDR3 region is CASSLGAGGPTDTQYF. The CDR3 bases are TGTGCCAGCAGTTTGGGGGCGGGAGGGCCCACAGATACGCAGTATTTT.

V and J are TRBV10-3 and TRBJ2-1; 10 positions match TRBD2. The CDR3 sequence is 15 residues long. CDR1 ENHRY and CDR2 SYGVKD come from the germline V gene. Losses at the gene ends were 10 bases for V and 3 bases for J; bases not matched to a gene: 9. CDR3 amino acids: CATTGGLASYNEQFF. For the CDR3, the DNA is TGTGCCACCACAGGGGGACTAGCGAGCTACAATGAGCAGTTCTTC.

The V and J genes are TRBV19 and TRBJ1-1; 10 bases map to TRBD1. In germline, CDR1 is LNHDA, CDR2 SQIVND (reference sequence). CDR3 length: 13 amino acids. J was trimmed by 4 bases and V by 5 bases; bases with no gene match: 1. Here the CDR3 reads CASSGQGVTEAFF. CDR3 nucleotide sequence: TGTGCCAGTAGTGGACAGGGGGTCACTGAAGCTTTCTTT.

The sample holds one count of this clone. The chain has TRBV5-6 and TRBJ2-7; no definite D call. The CDR3 spans 13 residues. Per the germline V gene, CDR1 is SGHDT and CDR2 is YYEEEE. V lost 2 bases and J lost 3, with 9 bases in between. CDR3 amino acids: CASSFLFGYEQYF. In nucleotides, the CDR3 is TGTGCCAGCAGCTTTCTTTTTGGCTACGAGCAGTACTTC.

The chain carries TRBV28 and TRBJ1-1; 8 positions agree with TRBD1. CDR1 is MDHEN, CDR2 SYDVKM, per germline. The CDR3 sequence is 17 residues long. Germline trimming cut 5 bases from V and 1 base from J; bases unmatched to any gene: 12. The CDR3 protein is CASSLGRGQVKNTEAFF. The CDR3 DNA follows: TGTGCCAGCAGTCTGGGCAGGGGGCAGGTGAAGAACACTGAAGCTTTCTTT.

This chain connects TRBV7-7 to TRBJ2-3; D could derive from TRBD1 or TRBD2 (5 bases each). Germline V gene lookup returns CDR1 SSHAT and CDR2 FNYEAQ (reference sequence). The CDR3 covers 13 residues. V gave up 5 bases and J gave up 0 bases, with 6 bases separating them. The DNA of the CDR3 is TGTGCCAGCAGCCGGGACAGCACAGATACGCAGTATTTT. Protein: CASSRDSTDTQYF. Together with reference TRBV7-7 and TRBJ2-3, the CDR3 gives the full variable domain: GAGVSQSPRYKVTKRGQDVTLRCDPISSHATLYWYQQALGQGPEFLTYFNYEAQPDKSGLPSDRFSAERPEGSISTLTIQRTEQRDSAMYRCASSRDSTDTQYFGPGTRLTVL.

The chain carries TRBV15 and TRBJ2-5, with 7 bases matching TRBD1. CDR3 size: 15 residues. Per germline, CDR1 LNHNV and CDR2 YYDKDF (reference sequence). V was clipped by 1 base and J by 1 base; unmatched bases: 3. This CDR3 is CATSRGGQIQETQYF. The CDR3 DNA is TGTGCCACCAGCAGAGGGGGACAGATCCAAGAGACCCAGTACTTC.

V and J are TRBV6-1 and TRBJ1-1; D not resolved. Germline lookup yields CDR1 MNHNS and CDR2 SASEGT. V lost 4 bases and J lost 10, with 13 bases in between. The CDR3 contains 12 residues. CDR3 sequence: CASSAGGGRAFF. The CDR3 DNA is TGTGCCAGCAGTGCGGGTGGCGGCCGAGCTTTCTTT.

This clone has just one count. The gene calls are TRBV7-3 and TRBJ2-7; D not certain. V lost 5 bases and J lost 6, with 14 bases in between. The CDR3 is 13 amino acids. Germline CDR1 is SGHTA and CDR2 is FQGTGA. In DNA, the CDR3 is TGTGCCAGCAGCCCTTATACGGGTTCCGAGCAGTACTTC. Protein: CASSPYTGSEQYF.

CDR3: CSAMGSTEAFF. Written as DNA, the CDR3 is TGCAGTGCTATGGGTAGCACTGAAGCTTTCTTT. The chain links TRBV20-1 to TRBJ1-1; D is ambiguous. With 4 bases removed from V and 4 bases from J, the gap between germline ends came to 7 bases. CDR1 DFQATT and CDR2 SNEGSKA come from the germline V gene (reference sequence). The CDR3 totals 11 residues.